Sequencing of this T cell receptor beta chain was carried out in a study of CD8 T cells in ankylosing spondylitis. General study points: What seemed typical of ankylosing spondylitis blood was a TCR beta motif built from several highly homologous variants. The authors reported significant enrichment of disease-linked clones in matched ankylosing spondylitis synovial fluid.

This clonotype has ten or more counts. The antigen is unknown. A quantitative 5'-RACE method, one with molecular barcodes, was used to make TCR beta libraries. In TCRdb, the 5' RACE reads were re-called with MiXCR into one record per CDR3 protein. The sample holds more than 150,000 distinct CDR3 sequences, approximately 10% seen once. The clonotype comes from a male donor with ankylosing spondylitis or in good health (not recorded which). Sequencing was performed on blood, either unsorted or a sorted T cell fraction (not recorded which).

The CDR3 nucleotides read TGCGCCAGCAGCTTGGACACCTACTACGAGCAGTACTTC. Its protein is CASSLDTYYEQYF. The gene calls are TRBV5-1 and TRBJ2-7; D not resolved. V was pared by 0 bases and J by 3 bases, with 7 bases between. The CDR3 has 13 residues. In germline, CDR1 is SGHRS, CDR2 YFSETQ.